A selection of T cell receptor beta chains follows, all from one sample in a study of cytomegalovirus exposure and HLA in healthy donors. Profiled with immunoSEQ multiplex PCR; TCRdb holds only in-frame clones, not every one. The sample records about 280,000 clones, 70% to 90% being singletons. What was sequenced was PBMCs. These receptor sequences come from a woman aged 18-35 years in good health and CMV-seronegative. Both conserved end residues are part of each CDR3. A D gene is named only where the DNA matches it firmly.

-,TRBJ1-2,TRBV27,TGTGCCAGCAGTTTCCAGGGTAACTATGGCTACACCTTC,CASSFQGNYGYTF
-,TRBJ1-5,TRBV27,TGTGCCAGCCTAAAGCGGGGGGCGTCAGGACAGCCCCAGCATTTT,CASLKRGASGQPQHF
TRBD1,TRBJ1-1,TRBV6-6,TGTGCCAGCAGCACCCGGGACAGGGGGGAAGCTTTCTTT,CASSTRDRGEAFF
-,TRBJ1-2,TRBV2,TGTGCCAGCAGGGCAGGGGATGGCTACACCTTC,CASRAGDGYTF
-,TRBJ2-7,TRBV2,TGTGCCAGCAGCCCTGACAGGCGGCGATACGAGCAGTACTTC,CASSPDRRRYEQYF
-,TRBJ2-3,TRBV5-4,TGTGCCAGCAGCTTTCAGGATAGCACAGATACGCAGTATTTT,CASSFQDSTDTQYF
TRBD1,TRBJ1-5,TRBV9,TGTGCCAGCAGCCTACAGGGGGCGGGCAATCAGCCCCAGCATTTT,CASSLQGAGNQPQHF
-,TRBJ2-3,TRBV7-3,TGTGCCAGCAGCTTAAACGGGGCGCAGTATTTT,CASSLNGAQYF
TRBD1,TRBJ1-1,TRBV29-1,TGCAGCGTTCAGGACAGGGCGAACACTGAAGCTTTCTTT,CSVQDRANTEAFF
TRBD1,TRBJ1-1,TRBV12-5,TGTGCTAGTGGTTTGACAGGGACAGCGAACACTGAAGCTTTCTTT,CASGLTGTANTEAFF